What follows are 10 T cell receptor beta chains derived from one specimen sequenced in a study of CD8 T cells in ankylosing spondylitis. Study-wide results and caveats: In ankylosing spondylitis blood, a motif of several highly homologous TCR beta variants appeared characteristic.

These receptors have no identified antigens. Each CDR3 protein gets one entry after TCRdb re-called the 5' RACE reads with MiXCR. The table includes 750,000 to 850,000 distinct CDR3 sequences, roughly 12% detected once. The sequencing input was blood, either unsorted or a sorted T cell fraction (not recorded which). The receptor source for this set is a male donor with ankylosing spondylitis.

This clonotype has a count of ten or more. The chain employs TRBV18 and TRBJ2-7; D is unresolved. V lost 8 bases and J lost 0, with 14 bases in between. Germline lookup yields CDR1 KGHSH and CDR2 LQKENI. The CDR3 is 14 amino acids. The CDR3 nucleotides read TGTGCCAGCCCATACGGGTGGAGCTCCTACGAGCAGTACTTC. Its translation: CASPYGWSSYEQYF.

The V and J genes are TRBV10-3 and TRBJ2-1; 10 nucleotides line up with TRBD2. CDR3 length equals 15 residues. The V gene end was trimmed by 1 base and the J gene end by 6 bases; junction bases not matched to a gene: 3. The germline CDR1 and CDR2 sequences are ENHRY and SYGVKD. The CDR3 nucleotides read TGTGCCATCAGTGAGTTGCTAGCGGGAGTCAATGAGCAGTTCTTC. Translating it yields CAISELLAGVNEQFF.

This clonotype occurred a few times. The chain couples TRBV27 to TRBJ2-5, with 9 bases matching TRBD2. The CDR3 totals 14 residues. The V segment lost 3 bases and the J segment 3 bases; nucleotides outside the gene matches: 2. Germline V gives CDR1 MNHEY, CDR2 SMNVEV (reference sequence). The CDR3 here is CASSFRLAEETQYF. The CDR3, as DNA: TGTGCCAGCAGTTTCCGACTAGCGGAAGAGACCCAGTACTTC.

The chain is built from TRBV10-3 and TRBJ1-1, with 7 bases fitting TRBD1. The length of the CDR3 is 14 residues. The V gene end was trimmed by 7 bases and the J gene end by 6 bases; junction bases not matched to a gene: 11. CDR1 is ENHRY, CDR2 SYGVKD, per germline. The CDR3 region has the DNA TGTGCCATCACCGGGACAGCGTCTTCGCCTGAAGCTTTCTTT. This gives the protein CAITGTASSPEAFF.

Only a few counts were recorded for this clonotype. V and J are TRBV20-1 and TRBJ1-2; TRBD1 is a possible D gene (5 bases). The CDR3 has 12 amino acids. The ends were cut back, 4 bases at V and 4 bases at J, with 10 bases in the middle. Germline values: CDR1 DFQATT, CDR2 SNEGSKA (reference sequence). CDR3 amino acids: CSAMTGGYGYTF. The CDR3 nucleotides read TGCAGTGCTATGACGGGGGGCTATGGCTACACCTTC.

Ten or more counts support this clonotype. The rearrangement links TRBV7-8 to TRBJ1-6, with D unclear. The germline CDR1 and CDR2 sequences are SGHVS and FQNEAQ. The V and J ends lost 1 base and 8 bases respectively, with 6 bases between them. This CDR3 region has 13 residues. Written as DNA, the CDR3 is TGTGCCAGCAGCTTAGGACCCGATTCACCCCTCCACTTT. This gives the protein CASSLGPDSPLHF.

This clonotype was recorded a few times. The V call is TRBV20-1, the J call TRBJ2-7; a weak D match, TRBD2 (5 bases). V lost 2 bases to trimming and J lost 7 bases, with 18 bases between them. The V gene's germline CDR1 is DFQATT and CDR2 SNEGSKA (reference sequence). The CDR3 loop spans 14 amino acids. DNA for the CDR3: TGCAGTGCTAGATGGAGCAGCCCTACGGGGGAGCAGTACTTC. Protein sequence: CSARWSSPTGEQYF.

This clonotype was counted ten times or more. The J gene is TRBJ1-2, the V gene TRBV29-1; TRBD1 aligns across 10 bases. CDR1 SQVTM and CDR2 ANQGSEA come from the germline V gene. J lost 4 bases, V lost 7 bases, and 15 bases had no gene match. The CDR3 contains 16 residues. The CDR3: CSADLTGTGEGYGYTF. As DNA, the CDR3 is TGCAGCGCCGACCTAACCGGGACAGGGGAGGGCTATGGCTACACCTTC.

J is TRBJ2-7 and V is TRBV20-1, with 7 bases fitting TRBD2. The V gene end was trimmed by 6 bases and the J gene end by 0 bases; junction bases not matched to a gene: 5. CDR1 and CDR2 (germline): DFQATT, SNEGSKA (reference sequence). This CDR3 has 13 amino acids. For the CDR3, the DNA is TGCAGTGCCCGGACTAGTTTCTCCTACGAGCAGTACTTC. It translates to CSARTSFSYEQYF.

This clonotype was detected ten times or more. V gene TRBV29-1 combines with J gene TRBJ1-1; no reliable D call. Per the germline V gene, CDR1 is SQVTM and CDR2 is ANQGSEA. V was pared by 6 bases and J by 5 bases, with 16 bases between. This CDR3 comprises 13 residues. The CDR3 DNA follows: TGCAGCGTCGCCGGGAGGGAGAGGACTGAAGCTTTCTTT. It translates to CSVAGRERTEAFF.